The subject of this entry is one T cell receptor (beta chain). What it binds is not known. MiXCR, run by TCRdb on the 5' RACE reads, gives a single entry per CDR3 protein. This table holds around 370,000 distinct CDR3 sequences, roughly 21% found once. The CDR3 spans 14 residues. V lost 8 bases and J lost 2, with 13 bases in between. This record belongs to a study of T-cell memory formation after mild COVID-19. Study observations and caveats: Some SARS-CoV-2-responding clones were already detected in memory before infection. Still unconfirmed is whether the second-wave clones peaking on day 37 recognized SARS-CoV-2.

Sequencing was done on a sample of PBMCs or a T cell subset sorted from them (not recorded which). The source is an adult woman who had mild COVID-19 (a few samples of this study predate the infection). Cell type and time point are not known. The chain couples TRBV12-3 or TRBV12-4 to TRBJ2-1, with D possibly being TRBD2 (5 bases). CDR3: CASLSRATYNEQFF. CDR3 DNA: TGTGCCAGCCTCTCGAGGGCTACCTACAATGAGCAGTTCTTC.